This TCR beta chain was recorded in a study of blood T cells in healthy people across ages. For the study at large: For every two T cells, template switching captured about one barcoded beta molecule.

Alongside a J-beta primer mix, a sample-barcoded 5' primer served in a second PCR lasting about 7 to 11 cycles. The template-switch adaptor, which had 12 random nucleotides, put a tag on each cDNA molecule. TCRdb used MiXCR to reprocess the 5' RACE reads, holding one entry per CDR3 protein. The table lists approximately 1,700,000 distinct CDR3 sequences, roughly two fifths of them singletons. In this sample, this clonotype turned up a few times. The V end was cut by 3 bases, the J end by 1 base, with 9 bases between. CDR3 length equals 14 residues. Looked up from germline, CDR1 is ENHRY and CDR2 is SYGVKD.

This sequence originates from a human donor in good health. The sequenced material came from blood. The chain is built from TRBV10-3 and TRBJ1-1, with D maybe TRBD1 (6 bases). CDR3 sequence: CAISEWGQNTEAFF. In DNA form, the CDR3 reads TGTGCCATCAGTGAATGGGGACAGAACACTGAAGCTTTCTTT.